This TCR beta chain derives from a study of blood T cells in healthy people across ages. General study results and limits: Investigators treated diversity estimates from one million T cells as underestimates. It was the long-lived donors that had more naive CD4+ cells and higher diversity than aged donors.

Next came a second PCR, run for about 6 to 12 cycles, which used a sample-barcoded 5' primer along with a J-beta primer mix. Every cDNA molecule carried a tag from a template-switch adaptor bearing 12 random nucleotides. One entry per CDR3 protein, called by TCRdb with MiXCR from the 5' RACE reads. Among hundreds of thousands of distinct CDR3 sequences, approximately 30% were seen once, and the ten largest hold about a sixth. The CDR3 runs 15 residues. The trim removed 2 bases at V and 8 bases at J, leaving 6 bases unmatched. From germline, CDR1 is LGHDT and CDR2 YNNKEL (reference sequence). In the case of this clonotype: Its antigen is undetermined.

There were healthy Caucasian individuals from Russia, aged about 6 to 100, serving as donors. The J gene is TRBJ1-1, the V gene TRBV3-1, with TRBD1 matching 12 bases. Source material: blood. The sequence was collected from a woman aged 80 or older in good health. The CDR3 nucleotides are TGTGCCAGCAGCCAAAAGGGACAGGGGGCGTCGGAAGCTTTCTTT. This sequence encodes CASSQKGQGASEAFF.